This T cell receptor beta chain was obtained from a study of blood T cell repertoires in COVID-19. In the study overall: Sources were T cells, B-cell-depleted T cells, or PBMCs; the material itself was cDNA or gDNA.

Recruited during active infection, patients (from Seattle) were subsequently followed longitudinally. The assay was immunoSEQ multiplex PCR, and TCRdb's table has in-frame clones only and misses some. The sample includes around 430,000 clones, around 89% seen only once; the top ten take over 10%. The CDR3 contains 16 residues. CDR1 is DFQATT, CDR2 SNEGSKA, per germline (reference sequence). Deletions cut 3 bases from V and 5 bases from J, with 22 bases between. Sequenced sample: peripheral blood. The TCR was taken from a woman aged 45-59 years with COVID-19, enrolled during active disease. The V and J genes are TRBV20-1 and TRBJ1-1; D is undetermined. In DNA, the CDR3 is TGCAGTGCTAGTAAGGGAGACCCGAGAGGTAGAACTGAAGCTTTCTTT. Translated: CSASKGDPRGRTEAFF.